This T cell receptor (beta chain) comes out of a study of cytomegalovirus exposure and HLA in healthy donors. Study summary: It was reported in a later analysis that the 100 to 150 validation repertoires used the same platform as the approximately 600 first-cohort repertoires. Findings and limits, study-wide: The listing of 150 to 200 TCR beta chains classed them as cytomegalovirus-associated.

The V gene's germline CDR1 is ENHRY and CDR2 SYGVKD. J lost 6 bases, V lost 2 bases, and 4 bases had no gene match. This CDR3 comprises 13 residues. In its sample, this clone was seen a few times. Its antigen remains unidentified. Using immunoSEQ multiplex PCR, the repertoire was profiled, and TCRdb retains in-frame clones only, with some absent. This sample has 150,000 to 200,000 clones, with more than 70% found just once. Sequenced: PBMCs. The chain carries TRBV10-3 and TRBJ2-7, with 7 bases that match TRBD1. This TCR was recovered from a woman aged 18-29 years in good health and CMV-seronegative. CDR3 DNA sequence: TGTGCCATCAGTGAGGTAGGACAGGCCGAGCAGTACTTC. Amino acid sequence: CAISEVGQAEQYF.